This T cell receptor delta chain came from a study of γδ T cells in repeated Plasmodium falciparum infection. Regarding this clone: TCRdb has a much larger clone's protein, which differs at residue 6 from the translation of this DNA, likely because of a read error; what is shown is the protein translated from the DNA.

TCRdb ran CATT on the multiplex PCR reads. The profile shows 55,000 to 70,000 delta-chain clones, 1.7% of them singletons. Gammadelta T cells were flow-sorted from PBMC into Vgamma9/Vdelta2+ and Vdelta2-negative populations for bulk analysis. V was shortened by 3 bases and J by 6 bases, with 37 bases between the two germline ends. CDR3 length: 21 amino acids. Germline CDR1 GEAIGNYY, CDR2 EKD. The clonotype originates from a pool of human donors (malaria-infected and uninfected, not separated). The sample was gamma-delta T cells from blood. J is TRDJ1 and V is TRDV2; D not certain. The CDR3 nucleotides are TGTGCCTGTGACCCAATGACGCCTGAGGGTTCGAGCCCGGGGCCTCTTAATAAACTCATCTTT. Its translation is CACDPMTPEGSSPGPLNKLIF.